This is a list of T cell receptor beta chains from one sample in a study of regulatory T cells in long-lasting Graves disease. TCRdb re-analysed the multiplex PCR reads in MiXCR, keeping a single row per CDR3 protein. The table has about 530,000 distinct CDR3 sequences, around 15% seen once; the top ten hold about 25%. These same records also appear under a second study, on T cells in Graves' hyperthyroidism and ophthalmopathy.

Sample: peripheral blood mononuclear cells (PBMCs), taken at new diagnosis, from a patient treated with antithyroid drugs. The origin of the receptors is a woman between 40 and 65 years old with Graves disease. Each CDR3 is given with its conserved first and last residue. Each record gives: V gene, J gene, CDR3 protein.

v_gene: TRBV7-3
j_gene: TRBJ2-3
CDR3aa: CASSQLAASTDTQYF

v_gene: TRBV11-3
j_gene: TRBJ2-3
CDR3aa: CASSLGAGGATTDTQYF

v_gene: TRBV3-1
j_gene: TRBJ2-7
CDR3aa: CASSQGGTARKNEQYF

v_gene: TRBV20-1
j_gene: TRBJ1-1
CDR3aa: CSASKGRRFYTEAFF

v_gene: TRBV18
j_gene: TRBJ1-1
CDR3aa: CASSPFTRDRAEAFF

v_gene: TRBV7-9
j_gene: TRBJ2-7
CDR3aa: CASSYLSYEQYF

v_gene: TRBV2
j_gene: TRBJ2-3
CDR3aa: CASEGERHADTQYF

v_gene: TRBV29-1
j_gene: TRBJ2-1
CDR3aa: CSVEGLSSNEQFF

v_gene: TRBV7-2
j_gene: TRBJ2-7
CDR3aa: CASSPSDRRSSYEQYF

v_gene: TRBV20-1
j_gene: TRBJ2-3
CDR3aa: CSERQGADTQYF

v_gene: TRBV6-5
j_gene: TRBJ2-1
CDR3aa: CASSSDQYNEQFF

v_gene: TRBV5-1
j_gene: TRBJ2-1
CDR3aa: CASSVDVSSYNEQFF

v_gene: TRBV15
j_gene: TRBJ1-5
CDR3aa: CATSRAGTANQPQHF

v_gene: TRBV19
j_gene: TRBJ1-4
CDR3aa: CASSMGVRDEKLFF

v_gene: TRBV13
j_gene: TRBJ1-5
CDR3aa: CASSRRDRGTQPQHF

v_gene: TRBV6-2/TRBV6-3
j_gene: TRBJ2-3
CDR3aa: CASMQLAGGFASTDTQYF

v_gene: TRBV29-1
j_gene: TRBJ1-1
CDR3aa: CSVLFTANTEAFF

v_gene: TRBV6-2/TRBV6-3
j_gene: TRBJ2-1
CDR3aa: CASSKTGIHNEQFF

v_gene: TRBV20-1
j_gene: TRBJ2-3
CDR3aa: CSAEPPDFFSTDTQYF

v_gene: TRBV12-3/TRBV12-4
j_gene: TRBJ1-3
CDR3aa: CASSLADTIYF

v_gene: TRBV3-1
j_gene: TRBJ2-3
CDR3aa: CASSQDLEASGGLDTQYF

v_gene: TRBV12-3/TRBV12-4
j_gene: TRBJ2-7
CDR3aa: CASSSRSSGTGAYEQYF

v_gene: TRBV11-3
j_gene: TRBJ2-3
CDR3aa: CASSLDWAPGSRTDTQYF

v_gene: TRBV4-1
j_gene: TRBJ1-1
CDR3aa: CASSQEPSGVAEAFF

v_gene: TRBV5-1
j_gene: TRBJ2-6
CDR3aa: CASSERQDLSGANVLTF

v_gene: TRBV27
j_gene: TRBJ2-1
CDR3aa: CASSLSASGAYNEQFF

v_gene: TRBV19
j_gene: TRBJ2-2
CDR3aa: CASSIEMTSGLVTGELFF

v_gene: TRBV3-1
j_gene: TRBJ2-2
CDR3aa: CASSPFTSGYNTGELFF

v_gene: TRBV9
j_gene: TRBJ1-4
CDR3aa: CASSVGVDGTEKLFF

v_gene: TRBV7-6
j_gene: TRBJ2-7
CDR3aa: CASSPSDPGARGVREQYF

v_gene: TRBV4-1
j_gene: TRBJ2-3
CDR3aa: CASSQAQSTDTQYF

v_gene: TRBV7-9
j_gene: TRBJ2-7
CDR3aa: CASSLGSGRQYF

v_gene: TRBV3-1
j_gene: TRBJ2-7
CDR3aa: CASSQGASSAYEQYF

v_gene: TRBV3-1
j_gene: TRBJ1-2
CDR3aa: CASSRQGPYGYTF

v_gene: TRBV2
j_gene: TRBJ2-3
CDR3aa: CASSPTSGITDTQYF

v_gene: TRBV19
j_gene: TRBJ2-7
CDR3aa: CASSPGQGAPNEQYF

v_gene: TRBV2
j_gene: TRBJ1-2
CDR3aa: CASSEASGYGYTF

v_gene: TRBV19
j_gene: TRBJ1-4
CDR3aa: CASKDGGSEKLFF

v_gene: TRBV6-2/TRBV6-3
j_gene: TRBJ1-3
CDR3aa: CASSFWTGEGSGNTIYF

v_gene: TRBV6-5
j_gene: TRBJ2-7
CDR3aa: CASSWGQESYEQYF

v_gene: TRBV28
j_gene: TRBJ2-1
CDR3aa: CASSGGAGLGFF

v_gene: TRBV19
j_gene: TRBJ2-1
CDR3aa: CASSRGSRYNEQFF

v_gene: TRBV28
j_gene: TRBJ1-1
CDR3aa: CASRGGFEAFF

v_gene: TRBV6-5
j_gene: TRBJ1-2
CDR3aa: CASSYNRNNYGYTF

v_gene: TRBV6-1
j_gene: TRBJ1-1
CDR3aa: CASNGQGWTEAFF

v_gene: TRBV11-2
j_gene: TRBJ1-5
CDR3aa: CASSPLGGHQPQHF

v_gene: TRBV7-9
j_gene: TRBJ1-6
CDR3aa: CASSRAGTGNSPLHF

v_gene: TRBV18
j_gene: TRBJ2-7
CDR3aa: CASSPGRGTYEQYF

v_gene: TRBV19
j_gene: TRBJ2-7
CDR3aa: CASSIEGGTGFSEQYF